Sequencing of this T cell receptor beta chain was carried out in a study of blood T cell repertoires in COVID-19. Overall study: Acute and convalescent COVID-19 samples came from the United States, Italy and Spain. In each case, the material was cDNA or gDNA derived from T cells, B-cell-depleted T cells, or PBMCs.

Original handling: Reference gene primer amplification in the assay estimated nucleated cell counts. Method: immunoSEQ multiplex PCR; TCRdb's copy keeps in-frame clones and lacks some. V and J calls and clone size come straight from that table; D and trimming were deduced from the DNA. In the table there are 65,000 to 70,000 clones, about 80% of which are singletons. The CDR3 totals 15 residues. Germline V lookup: CDR1 GTSNPN, CDR2 SVGIG (reference sequence). Trimming cost V 4 bases and J 7 bases; bases outside gene matches: 12. This clone was seen just once. V usage is TRBV30 and J usage is TRBJ1-1; 10 bases match TRBD1. Sequenced material: peripheral blood. The source is a woman aged 55-69 years with acute or convalescent COVID-19. CDR3 sequence reads: CAWTDLGQGGGEAFF. As DNA, the CDR3 is TGTGCCTGGACCGACCTCGGACAGGGGGGTGGTGAAGCTTTCTTT.